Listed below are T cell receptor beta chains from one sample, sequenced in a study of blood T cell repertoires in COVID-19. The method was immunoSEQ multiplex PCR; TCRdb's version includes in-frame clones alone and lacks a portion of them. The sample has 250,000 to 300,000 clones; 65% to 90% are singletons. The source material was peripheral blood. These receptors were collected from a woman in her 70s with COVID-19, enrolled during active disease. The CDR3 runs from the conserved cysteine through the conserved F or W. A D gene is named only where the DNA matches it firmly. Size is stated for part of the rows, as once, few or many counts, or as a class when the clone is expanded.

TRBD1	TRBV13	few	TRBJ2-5	TGTGCCAGCAGCTCCCGACAGGGGCGAGGAGAAGAGACCCAGTACTTC	CASSSRQGRGEETQYF
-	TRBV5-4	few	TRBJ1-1	TGTGCCAGCAGACTTGGACAGCTGAACACTGAAGCTTTCTTT	CASRLGQLNTEAFF
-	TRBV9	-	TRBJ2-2	TGTGCCAGCAGCGTTGCGGGGCCCAACACCGGGGAGCTGTTTTTT	CASSVAGPNTGELFF
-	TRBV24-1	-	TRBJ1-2	TGTGCCACCAGTGATGTCAGGGAATATCAGGGCTACACCTTC	CATSDVREYQGYTF
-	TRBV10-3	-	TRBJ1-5	TGTGCCATCAGTGAGTCGACACAGGGTAGCAATCAGCCCCAGCATTTT	CAISESTQGSNQPQHF
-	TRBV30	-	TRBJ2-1	TGTGCCTGCCACGATCGGGGTGAGCAGTTCTTC	CACHDRGEQFF
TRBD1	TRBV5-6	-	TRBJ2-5	TGTGCCAGCAGCAAAAGGACAGGGGGATCAGAGACCCAGTACTTC	CASSKRTGGSETQYF
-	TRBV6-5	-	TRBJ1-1	TGTGCCAGCGCACCACAGGGAGGGGACACTGAAGCTTTCTTT	CASAPQGGDTEAFF
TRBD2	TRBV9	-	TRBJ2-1	TGTGCCAGCAGCTGGACTAGCTGGGGTAACAATGAGCAGTTCTTC	CASSWTSWGNNEQFF
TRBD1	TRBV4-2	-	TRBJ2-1	TGTGCCAGCAGCCAGACAGGGACGTCCTACAATGAGCAGTTCTTC	CASSQTGTSYNEQFF
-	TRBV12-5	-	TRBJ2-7	TGTGCTAGTGCCCCTGACAGGATCTACGAGCAGTACTTC	CASAPDRIYEQYF
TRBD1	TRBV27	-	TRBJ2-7	TGTGCCAGCAGTTCCCGGTTCGACGGGACAGGTGACGAGCAGTACTTC	CASSSRFDGTGDEQYF
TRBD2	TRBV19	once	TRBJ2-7	TGTGCCAGTAGTTTTGGGACTAGCGGGTCGGCCTACGAGCAGTACTTC	CASSFGTSGSAYEQYF
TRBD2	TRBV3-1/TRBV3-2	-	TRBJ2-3	TGTGCCAGCAGCCCTCTAGCGGGGGTTAGCACAGATACGCAGTATTTT	CASSPLAGVSTDTQYF
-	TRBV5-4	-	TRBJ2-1	TGTGCCAGCAGCTCCCCTGGCAGCTACAATGAGCAGTTCTTC	CASSSPGSYNEQFF
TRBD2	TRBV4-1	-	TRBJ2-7	TGCGCCAGCAGCCAAGCTGCTAGCGGGGCCCCCTACGAGCAGTACTTC	CASSQAASGAPYEQYF
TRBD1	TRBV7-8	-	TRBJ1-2	TGTGCCAGCACCTATCGAACCGGGACAGCGAAATATGGCTACACCTTC	CASTYRTGTAKYGYTF
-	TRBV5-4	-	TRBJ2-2	TGTGCCAGCAGCCCCGCCCGGGGGGCCCCCACCGGGGAGCTGTTTTTT	CASSPARGAPTGELFF
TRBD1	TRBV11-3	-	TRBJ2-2	TGTGCCAGCAGCACCAGGGGGTTTAACACCGGGGAGCTGTTTTTT	CASSTRGFNTGELFF
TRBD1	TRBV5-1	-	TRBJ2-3	TGCGCCAGCAGTTGGACAGGGACAGATACGCAGTATTTT	CASSWTGTDTQYF
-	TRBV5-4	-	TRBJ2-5	TGTGCCAGCAGTGGAAGCTCTGGAAGGGGTCAAAGGGAGACCCAGTACTTC	CASSGSSGRGQRETQYF
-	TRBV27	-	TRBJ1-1	TGTGCCAGCAGTTTCGGGACACCGAGTAAAGCTTTCTTT	CASSFGTPSKAFF
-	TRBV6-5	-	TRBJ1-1	TGTGCCAGCAAAAGAGGGGACACCACTGAAGCTTTCTTT	CASKRGDTTEAFF
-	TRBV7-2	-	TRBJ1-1	TGTGCCAGCAGCCCCGCCAGGGGTAACACTGAAGCTTTCTTT	CASSPARGNTEAFF
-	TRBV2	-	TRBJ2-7	TGTGCCAGCAGTGAAGACTGGGAGGCCTACGAGCAGTACTTC	CASSEDWEAYEQYF
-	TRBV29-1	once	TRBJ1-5	TGCAGCGTTGCAGGGCCTAATCAGCCCCAGCATTTT	CSVAGPNQPQHF
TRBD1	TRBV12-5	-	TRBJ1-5	TGTGCTAGTGGGCTCCAGGACAGGGGGCTTCCCTATAGCAATCAGCCCCAGCATTTT	CASGLQDRGLPYSNQPQHF
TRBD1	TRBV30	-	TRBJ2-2	TGTGCCTGGAGCGACAGGGGATACACCGGGGAGCTGTTTTTT	CAWSDRGYTGELFF
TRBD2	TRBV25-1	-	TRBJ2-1	TGTGCCAGCAGTGCCCGCCCGACTAGCGGGGGGGACAATGAGCAGTTCTTC	CASSARPTSGGDNEQFF
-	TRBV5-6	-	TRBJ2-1	TGTGCCAGCAGCTCAGCCTCAGGAGCCGCGGGGTACAATGAGCAGTTCTTC	CASSSASGAAGYNEQFF